Presented here are 28 T cell receptor beta chains from one specimen sequenced in a study of shared clonotypes between healthy human individuals. Data came from immunoSEQ multiplex PCR; TCRdb stores just in-frame clones and leaves some out. This sample carries some 500,000 clones, approximately 95% of them seen once, and the ten largest clones take 0.064%. Sequenced sample: naive CD4+ T cells sorted from blood. Subset meaning: CD45RA+ positively selected. Source of these receptors: a woman aged 30 to 39 in good health.

The CDR3 protein is CASSYSSTGKGEAFF. The CDR3 nucleotides are TGTGCCAGCAGTTACTCGAGTACGGGGAAGGGTGAAGCTTTCTTT. J is TRBJ1-1 and V is TRBV6-5; D remains unclear. This CDR3 spans 15 amino acids. V was cut by 0 bases and J by 7 bases, with 15 bases left in between. From germline, CDR1 is MNHEY and CDR2 SVGAGI.

This chain joins TRBV30 and TRBJ2-7; 8 bases are shared with TRBD1. CDR1 is GTSNPN and CDR2 is SVGIG in the germline V gene (reference sequence). After removal of 3 bases from V and 4 bases from J, the junction contained 8 bases not matched to a gene. The CDR3 is 14 amino acids. The CDR3 loop reads CAWSAPGQVYEQYF. In nucleotides, the CDR3 is TGTGCCTGGAGCGCTCCGGGACAGGTGTACGAGCAGTACTTC.

The chain couples TRBV6-5 to TRBJ2-2; no reliable D call. Germline V gives CDR1 MNHEY, CDR2 SVGAGI. Trimming shortened V by 2 bases and J by 3 bases, and 7 bases separated the two germline ends. This CDR3 has 14 residues. As DNA, the CDR3 is TGTGCCAGCAGTTACCTTCCTGACACCGGGGAGCTGTTTTTT. Protein: CASSYLPDTGELFF.

This clone has only one observation. The J gene is TRBJ1-5, the V gene TRBV5-6; D gene unclear. Deletions cut 0 bases from V and 1 base from J, with 14 bases between. CDR3 length equals 17 residues. Germline V gene lookup returns CDR1 SGHDT and CDR2 YYEEEE. The CDR3 spells CASSLAEALRSNQPQHF. Written as DNA, the CDR3 is TGTGCCAGCAGCTTGGCGGAGGCCCTTCGGAGCAATCAGCCCCAGCATTTT. The full variable domain, in which reference TRBV5-6 and TRBJ1-5 provide the parts outside the CDR3, is DAGVTQSPTHLIKTRGQQVTLRCSPKSGHDTVSWYQQALGQGPQFIFQYYEEEERQRGNFPDRFSGHQFPNYSSELNVNALLLGDSALYLCASSLAEALRSNQPQHFGDGTRLSIL.

The V call is TRBV14, the J call TRBJ2-5; unclear D gene. The CDR3 runs 13 residues. CDR1 is SGHDN, CDR2 FVKESK, per germline. Between the trimmed V and J ends, which lost 4 bases and 2 bases, there was a span of 8 bases. The CDR3 reads CASSLAWQETQYF. The CDR3 bases are TGTGCCAGCAGCCTAGCCTGGCAAGAGACCCAGTACTTC.

The J gene is TRBJ2-1, the V gene TRBV15, with 10 positions matching TRBD2. Germline CDR1 and CDR2: LNHNV and YYDKDF (reference sequence). The trim removed 1 base at V and 6 bases at J, leaving 3 bases unmatched. There are 15 residues in the CDR3. The CDR3 reads CATSRVSGRANEQFF. The CDR3 region has the DNA TGTGCCACCAGCAGAGTGAGCGGGAGGGCCAATGAGCAGTTCTTC.

J is TRBJ1-5 and V is TRBV11-2; 7 bases map to TRBD1. The CDR3 covers 17 residues. Germline V CDR1 and CDR2: SGHAT, FQNNGV. V gave up 0 bases and J gave up 2 bases; unmatched junction bases: 7. The CDR3 bases are TGTGCCAGCAGCTTAGATGCCAGGGGGATTGGCAATCAGCCCCAGCATTTT. It translates to CASSLDARGIGNQPQHF.

V is TRBV30 and J is TRBJ2-5; the D is unclear. The CDR3 sequence is 12 residues long. V was trimmed by 3 bases and J by 5 bases, leaving 10 bases between them. Germline V gives CDR1 GTSNPN, CDR2 SVGIG (reference sequence). The CDR3 protein is CAWSAPRETQYF. CDR3 nucleotide sequence: TGTGCCTGGAGCGCCCCACGCGAGACCCAGTACTTC.

The V gene is TRBV18, the J gene TRBJ1-2; perhaps TRBD1 as D (5 bases). The CDR3 contains 14 residues. Germline CDR1 and CDR2: KGHSH and LQKENI. V lost 3 bases and J lost 0, with 8 bases in between. The CDR3 nucleotides read TGTGCCAGCTCACCTGCGGGGGCTAACTATGGCTACACCTTC. This encodes CASSPAGANYGYTF.

J is TRBJ2-1 and V is TRBV5-4, with D possibly being TRBD2 (5 bases). Trimming left V 0 bases short and J 3 bases short, with 10 bases between. The CDR3 totals 15 residues. Looked up from germline, CDR1 is SGHNT and CDR2 is YYREEE (reference sequence). CDR3 region: CASSLELVGYNEQFF. The CDR3 nucleotides read TGTGCCAGCAGCTTGGAACTAGTGGGCTACAATGAGCAGTTCTTC. Supplemented by reference TRBV5-4 and TRBJ2-1, the full variable domain reads ETGVTQSPTHLIKTRGQQVTLRCSSQSGHNTVSWYQQALGQGPQFIFQYYREEENGRGNFPPRFSGLQFPNYSSELNVNALELDDSALYLCASSLELVGYNEQFFGPGTRLTVL.

The chain recombines TRBV6-1 with TRBJ2-1; 9 nucleotides align to TRBD2. The CDR3 is made up of 15 amino acids. Per the germline V gene, CDR1 is MNHNS and CDR2 is SASEGT. V dropped 6 bases and J dropped 2; count of bases not matched to a gene: 5. In nucleotides, the CDR3 is TGTGCCAGCAGAGTTAGCGGGAGCCCCTACAATGAGCAGTTCTTC. Translation gives CASRVSGSPYNEQFF.

Details on this clone: At the DNA level, this CDR3 is encoded by other sequences in the same sample as well. This rearrangement joins TRBV18 to TRBJ1-3; D unresolved. Germline CDR1 KGHSH, CDR2 LQKENI. With 3 bases removed from V and 0 bases from J, the gap between germline ends came to 9 bases. The CDR3 is 15 amino acids. This chain's CDR3 is CASSPYKDSGNTIYF. The DNA for the CDR3 is TGTGCCAGCTCACCGTACAAAGACTCTGGAAACACCATATATTTT. The entire variable domain, with the rest obtained from reference TRBV18 and TRBJ1-3, is as follows: NAGVMQNPRHLVRRRGQEARLRCSPMKGHSHVYWYRQLPEEGLKFMVYLQKENIIDESGMPKERFSAEFPKEGPSILRIQQVVRGDSAAYFCASSPYKDSGNTIYFGEGSWLTVV.

The chain joins TRBV11-2 to TRBJ2-5, with 15 bases fitting TRBD2. The CDR3 extends over 18 amino acids. Losses at the gene ends were 4 bases for V and 1 base for J; bases not matched to a gene: 7. Germline V lookup: CDR1 SGHAT, CDR2 FQNNGV. In DNA form, the CDR3 reads TGTGCCAGCAGCTCTTCACCGGGACTAGCGGGAGGCCAAGAGACCCAGTACTTC. Encoded protein: CASSSSPGLAGGQETQYF. Together with reference TRBV11-2 and TRBJ2-5, the CDR3 gives the full variable domain: EAGVAQSPRYKIIEKRQSVAFWCNPISGHATLYWYQQILGQGPKLLIQFQNNGVVDDSQLPKDRFSAERLKGVDSTLKIQPAKLEDSAVYLCASSSSPGLAGGQETQYFGPGTRLLVL.

The chain couples TRBV28 to TRBJ1-4; D may be TRBD1 (5 bases). The CDR3 totals 14 residues. V shed 5 bases and J shed 7 bases, with 14 bases lying between them. Germline CDR1 reads MDHEN; CDR2 reads SYDVKM. For the CDR3, the DNA is TGTGCCAGCAGTCAAGGGGATTTGAGTGAAAAACTGTTTTTT. Amino acids: CASSQGDLSEKLFF.

V gene TRBV28 combines with J gene TRBJ2-5; 12 bases map to TRBD2. The DNA end favors TRBJ2-7, so the J call may be wrong. The CDR3 has 15 amino acids. The germline V gene has CDR1 MDHEN and CDR2 SYDVKM. The CDR3 loop is CASRTSGSTHYEQYF. CDR3 DNA: TGTGCCAGCAGGACTAGCGGGAGTACCCACTACGAGCAGTACTTC.

The J gene is TRBJ1-2, the V gene TRBV28; D may be TRBD1 (6 bases). The germline V and J ends were trimmed by 6 bases and 5 bases, with 13 bases remaining between them. CDR1 and CDR2 from the germline V gene are MDHEN and SYDVKM. There are 13 residues in the CDR3. The DNA for the CDR3 is TGTGCCAGCAGCCAGCAGGGGCGATATGGCTACACCTTC. Translating gives CASSQQGRYGYTF.

CDR3 residues: CASSFGLTVNTEAFF. CDR3 nucleotides: TGTGCCAGCAGCTTCGGATTGACAGTGAACACTGAAGCTTTCTTT. The chain carries TRBV11-3 and TRBJ1-1; a weak D match, TRBD1 (5 bases). Trimming took off 3 bases at V and 0 bases at J, with 11 bases between the two ends. The CDR3 contains 15 residues. The germline V gene has CDR1 SGHNT and CDR2 YENEEA.

This clone has more than one count but fewer than ten. This chain joins TRBV25-1 and TRBJ2-7; D gene ambiguous. Germline CDR1 reads MGHDK; CDR2 reads SYGVNS. Trimming pared 10 bases from V and 4 bases from J, leaving 14 bases between. CDR3 size: 12 residues. The chain's CDR3 is CATRWGSYEQYF. CDR3 sequence (DNA): TGTGCCACCCGTTGGGGTTCATACGAGCAGTACTTC.

The count of this clone is one. CDR3 protein: CASTFGTGEQYF. CDR3 DNA sequence: TGTGCCAGCACCTTCGGGACAGGCGAGCAGTACTTC. The chain couples TRBV28 to TRBJ2-7; 8 nucleotides line up with TRBD1. The CDR3 extends over 12 amino acids. CDR1 and CDR2 from the germline V gene are MDHEN and SYDVKM. The V and J ends lost 7 bases and 6 bases, in that order; junction bases with no gene match: 5.

The chain carries TRBV19 and TRBJ1-4; TRBD1 matches 8 bases. Germline CDR1 and CDR2: LNHDA and SQIVND (reference sequence). The ends lost 7 bases at V and 2 bases at J; junction bases unmatched: 9. The length of the CDR3 is 16 residues. The CDR3 here is CASTPRRGQTNEKLFF. In DNA, the CDR3 is TGTGCCAGTACTCCTCGCAGGGGGCAGACTAATGAAAAACTGTTTTTT.

The chain is built from TRBV28 and TRBJ1-3, with D uncertain. This CDR3 region has 12 residues. CDR1 is MDHEN and CDR2 is SYDVKM in the germline V gene. The V and J ends lost 6 bases and 0 bases respectively, with 3 bases between them. Written as DNA, the CDR3 is TGTGCCAGCAGCCCCTCTGGAAACACCATATATTTT. Amino acids: CASSPSGNTIYF.

This chain connects TRBV7-9 to TRBJ2-2; TRBD1 matches 9 bases. CDR3 length equals 15 residues. V dropped 5 bases and J dropped 5; count of bases not matched to a gene: 6. CDR1 and CDR2 from the germline V gene are SEHNR and FQNEAQ (reference sequence). The CDR3 DNA sequence: TGTGCCAGCAGCAGGACAGGGGCGAGGACCGGGGAGCTGTTTTTT. This translates into CASSRTGARTGELFF.

V and J are TRBV5-1 and TRBJ2-7; TRBD1 agrees at 7 bases. The CDR3 contains 12 residues. Germline trimming cut 4 bases from V and 5 bases from J; bases unmatched to any gene: 3. Germline lookup yields CDR1 SGHRS and CDR2 YFSETQ. CDR3 residues: CASSRQGHEQYF. CDR3 sequence (DNA): TGCGCCAGCAGCCGACAGGGCCACGAGCAGTACTTC.

The chain joins TRBV28 to TRBJ2-1; no clear D gene. V gave up 10 bases and J gave up 0 bases, with 22 bases separating them. The CDR3 is made up of 17 amino acids. Germline assignment: CDR1 MDHEN and CDR2 SYDVKM. CDR3 in DNA: TGTGCCATCTCATACGGTGGAGCGCCAAGCTCCTACAATGAGCAGTTCTTC. Protein sequence: CAISYGGAPSSYNEQFF.

This chain uses TRBV6-5 with TRBJ1-3; D possibly corresponds to TRBD1 (5 bases). The CDR3 has 15 residues. Germline V lookup: CDR1 MNHEY, CDR2 SVGAGI. V lost 8 bases and J lost 6, with 20 bases in between. CDR3 sequence (DNA): TGTGCCAGCCAGGAGATCGGGACGGTAGAAAACACCATATATTTT. It is translated as CASQEIGTVENTIYF.

This clone was recorded only once. The V call is TRBV5-5, the J call TRBJ1-4; D uncertain. The germline CDR1 and CDR2 sequences are SGHKS and YYEKEE (reference sequence). The CDR3 spans 16 residues. Trimming removed 2 bases from V and 4 bases from J, with 15 bases in between. The CDR3 reads CASSFGRTADNEKLFF. The CDR3 DNA reads TGTGCCAGCAGCTTCGGTCGTACAGCCGATAATGAAAAACTGTTTTTT.

The chain is built from TRBV10-3 and TRBJ2-7, with 13 nucleotides matching TRBD2. Germline CDR1 reads ENHRY; CDR2 reads SYGVKD. Losses at the gene ends were 5 bases for V and 1 base for J; bases not matched to a gene: 8. The CDR3 has 17 amino acids. CDR3 amino acids: CAISPGTSGNGSYEQYF. The CDR3 nucleotides are TGTGCCATCAGTCCCGGGACTAGCGGGAATGGTTCCTACGAGCAGTACTTC.

The V gene is TRBV25-1, the J gene TRBJ2-1, with 8 positions matching TRBD2. The V segment lost 7 bases and the J segment 2 bases; nucleotides outside the gene matches: 4. The CDR3 contains 14 residues. The germline gives CDR1 MGHDK, CDR2 SYGVNS. The CDR3 region is CASMRGLAYNEQFF. In nucleotides, the CDR3 is TGTGCCAGCATGAGGGGACTAGCCTACAATGAGCAGTTCTTC.